This T cell receptor beta chain emerged from a study of CD8 T cells in ankylosing spondylitis. Per germline, CDR1 PRHDT and CDR2 FYEKMQ (reference sequence). The CDR3 length is 18 residues. Trimming stripped 0 bases from V and 0 bases from J, with 16 bases between. The study's findings and limits: Significant enrichment of disease-linked clones was reported in matched ankylosing spondylitis synovial fluid. Past studies reported some motif variants in reactive arthritis synovial fluid and blood. A motif in TCR beta, a set of under ten highly homologous variants, appeared characteristic of ankylosing spondylitis blood.

For this clonotype: Its antigen is not known.

Making use of molecular barcodes, quantitative 5'-RACE generated TCR beta libraries. TCRdb recomputed calls from the 5' RACE reads with MiXCR, one row per CDR3 protein. The table shows about 140,000 distinct CDR3 sequences, with under 35% occurring only once. V is TRBV13 and J is TRBJ2-3, with D tentatively TRBD1 (7 bases). This receptor was taken from a male donor with ankylosing spondylitis. Sequencing input: synovial fluid, either unsorted or a sorted T cell fraction (not recorded which). The CDR3 region is CASSLGLGGGASTDTQYF. The CDR3 DNA follows: TGTGCCAGCAGCTTAGGCCTAGGGGGCGGGGCGAGCACAGATACGCAGTATTTT.